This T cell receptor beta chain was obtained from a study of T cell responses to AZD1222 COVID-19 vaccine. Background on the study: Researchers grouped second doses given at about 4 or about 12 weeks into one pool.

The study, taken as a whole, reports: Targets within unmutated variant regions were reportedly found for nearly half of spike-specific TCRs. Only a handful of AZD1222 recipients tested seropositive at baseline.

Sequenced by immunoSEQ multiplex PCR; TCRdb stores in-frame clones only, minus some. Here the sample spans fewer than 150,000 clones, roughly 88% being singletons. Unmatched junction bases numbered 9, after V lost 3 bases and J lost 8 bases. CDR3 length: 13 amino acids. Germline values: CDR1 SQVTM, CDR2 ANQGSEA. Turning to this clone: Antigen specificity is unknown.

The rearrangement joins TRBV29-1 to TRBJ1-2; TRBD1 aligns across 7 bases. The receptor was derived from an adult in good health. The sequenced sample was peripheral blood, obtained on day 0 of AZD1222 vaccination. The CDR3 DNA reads TGCAGCGTTGATGTGGAGGGGGCTGGGGGCTACACCTTC. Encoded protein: CSVDVEGAGGYTF.